This record concerns one T cell receptor beta chain sequence. The antigen is not known. This sample was taken from a study of cytotoxic CD8 clonotypes in ibrutinib-treated CLL. On the study more broadly: After treatment lasting a median 12 months, range 6 to 36, response samples were collected.

Deep sequencing aimed at 1 in 200,000 to 1 in 1 million T cells' resolution. Produced via immunoSEQ multiplex PCR; TCRdb's table is partial and in-frame only. The sample consists of some 140,000 clones, around 90% of them appearing once. In germline, CDR1 is SGHTA, CDR2 FQGTGA. The CDR3 extends over 14 amino acids. The V gene end was trimmed by 4 bases and the J gene end by 4 bases; junction bases not matched to a gene: 4. Findings of the study overall: The clonality went up when patients responded to ibrutinib and dropped back toward baseline at progression. Baseline levels of clonality went above those of age-matched healthy donors and moved with circulating CD8+ T-cell counts.

The sequence was collected from a human donor with chronic lymphocytic leukemia. This specimen consisted of PBMCs, obtained after 12 months of ibrutinib treatment. V usage is TRBV7-3 and J usage is TRBJ2-5; 9 bases align to TRBD2. The DNA of the CDR3 is TGTGCCAGCAGCTATAGCGGGAGCGGAGAGACCCAGTACTTC. Encoded protein: CASSYSGSGETQYF.